This T cell receptor beta chain was retrieved from a study of shared clonotypes between healthy human individuals. Unsorted PBMC DNA was sequenced on ten immunoSEQ deep assay plates. TCRdb's copy holds only in-frame clones and misses some; the assay was immunoSEQ multiplex PCR. The data contain about 480,000 clones, approximately 79% of them seen just once; the ten biggest clones take up around 13%. Germline values: CDR1 MGHRA, CDR2 YSYEKL. The CDR3 is 13 residues long. V lost 6 bases and J lost 5, with 13 bases in between. Sequenced sample: PBMCs. The clonotype was recovered from a middle-aged woman in good health. Some clones in this sample may be carry-over from other donors' samples. The chain carries TRBV4-1 and TRBJ1-2, with D uncertain. The CDR3 sequence: CASRPSVGYGYTF. The CDR3 nucleotides are TGCGCCAGCAGGCCTAGCGTGGGGTATGGCTACACCTTC.